This entry lists 7 T cell receptor beta chains sequenced from one sample in a study of T cell responses to AZD1222 COVID-19 vaccine. The repertoire was sequenced with immunoSEQ multiplex PCR; TCRdb's copy has only in-frame clones and lacks some. The data hold roughly 150,000 clones, with roughly nine tenths observed a single time. The source material was peripheral blood, sampled on day 0 of AZD1222 vaccination. These receptors were collected from an adult in good health.

The gene calls are TRBV4-1 and TRBJ2-5; D ambiguous. V was trimmed by 4 bases and J by 0 bases, leaving 6 bases between them. Germline CDR1 reads MGHRA; CDR2 reads YSYEKL. CDR3 length: 13 amino acids. The CDR3 region is CASSPQNQETQYF. The CDR3 DNA reads as TGCGCCAGCAGCCCGCAGAACCAAGAGACCCAGTACTTC.

The J gene is TRBJ1-1, the V gene TRBV5-1, with a tentative D call TRBD1 (5 bases). The CDR3 consists of 14 residues. Germline loops: CDR1 SGHRS, CDR2 YFSETQ. Trimming shortened V by 1 base and J by 2 bases, and 9 bases separated the two germline ends. As DNA, the CDR3 is TGCGCCAGCAGCTTGCTGGACACAAACACTGAAGCTTTCTTT. Residues: CASSLLDTNTEAFF.

V gene TRBV12-3 or TRBV12-4 combines with J gene TRBJ2-7; possible D gene TRBD2, 5 bases. The V gene lost 1 base and the J gene lost 6 bases, with 10 bases spanning the gap. The CDR3 has 13 amino acids. Here the CDR3 DNA reads TGTGCCAGCAGTTTAGGAACCAGCGGCGAGCAGTACTTC. Translation: CASSLGTSGEQYF.

This clone occurred once. The gene calls are TRBV7-9 and TRBJ1-1; D remains ambiguous. From germline, CDR1 is SEHNR and CDR2 FQNEAQ (reference sequence). This CDR3 is built from 13 residues. V shed 4 bases and J shed 1 base, with 7 bases lying between them. CDR3 sequence reads: CASSSRGNTEAFF. DNA of the CDR3: TGTGCCAGCAGCTCCCGAGGGAACACTGAAGCTTTCTTT.

The chain links TRBV11-2 to TRBJ1-1; unclear D gene. The CDR3 extends over 13 amino acids. CDR1 SGHAT and CDR2 FQNNGV come from the germline V gene. V was trimmed by 7 bases and J by 2 bases, leaving 11 bases between them. CDR3 nucleotide sequence: TGTGCCAGCACTAACCATCCTAACACTGAAGCTTTCTTT. Translating it yields CASTNHPNTEAFF.

This clone was detected only a few times. The V gene is TRBV10-3, the J gene TRBJ1-5; D is unresolved. CDR1 and CDR2 from the germline V gene are ENHRY and SYGVKD. The CDR3 sequence is 14 residues long. Deletions cut 6 bases from V and 1 base from J, with 10 bases between. The CDR3 loop reads CAISDAPSNQPQHF. CDR3 sequence (DNA): TGTGCCATCAGCGATGCCCCGAGCAATCAGCCCCAGCATTTT.

V gene TRBV11-3 combines with J gene TRBJ2-7, with TRBD1 identical over 8 bases. CDR3 length: 16 residues. The trim removed 2 bases at V and 6 bases at J, leaving 12 bases unmatched. Germline V gives CDR1 SGHNT, CDR2 YENEEA. CDR3 DNA sequence: TGTGCCAGCAGCTTAAGTTGGCAGGGGGCTGGCAGCGAGCAGTACTTC. It translates to CASSLSWQGAGSEQYF.